These 13 T cell receptor beta chains were all obtained from the same sample, sequenced in a study of beta chain features in type 1 diabetes. The isolated RNA, all of it, was reverse transcribed, so expressed TCRB transcripts were what got sequenced. TCRdb keeps only in-frame clones here, not all; method: immunoSEQ multiplex PCR. In the table there are fewer than 550,000 clones, approximately 10% of which are singletons. Sequencing input: naive CD4+ T cells from blood. These receptors all stem from a young woman in good health.

This chain connects TRBV6-6 to TRBJ2-1, with 10 positions matching TRBD2. In germline, CDR1 is MNHNY, CDR2 SVGAGI (reference sequence). The CDR3 has 15 residues. The junction had 8 bases not matched to a gene; V was cut back by 6 bases and J by 6 bases. The chain's CDR3 is CASRPLAGDRNEQFF. CDR3 DNA sequence: TGTGCCAGCAGACCCCTAGCGGGAGATCGCAATGAGCAGTTCTTC.

Comment on this clone: Different DNA sequences within this sample yield the same CDR3. The chain employs TRBV7-2 and TRBJ2-5, with a tentative D call TRBD2 (6 bases). This CDR3 has 13 residues. Per germline, CDR1 SGHTA and CDR2 FQGNSA. The V end was cut by 3 bases, the J end by 5 bases, with 10 bases between. CDR3 loop: CASSFRGGETQYF. CDR3 DNA sequence: TGTGCCAGCAGCTTTCGAGGAGGGGAGACCCAGTACTTC. Filled out from reference TRBV7-2 and TRBJ2-5, the complete variable domain reads GAGVSQSPSNKVTEKGKDVELRCDPISGHTALYWYRQSLGQGLEFLIYFQGNSAPDKSGLPSDRFSAERTGGSVSTLTIQRTQQEDSAVYLCASSFRGGETQYFGPGTRLLVL.

This clone was picked up a small number of times. The chain recombines TRBV5-1 with TRBJ2-1; 9 bases match TRBD2. This CDR3 region has 17 residues. CDR1 is SGHRS and CDR2 is YFSETQ in the germline V gene. The V segment lost 0 bases and the J segment 2 bases; nucleotides outside the gene matches: 6. Here the CDR3 reads CASSLVVAGVTYNEQFF. The CDR3 bases are TGCGCCAGCAGCTTGGTGGTAGCGGGAGTTACCTACAATGAGCAGTTCTTC. The variable domain in full, completed from reference TRBV5-1 and TRBJ2-1, reads KAGVTQTPRYLIKTRGQQVTLSCSPISGHRSVSWYQQTPGQGLQFLFEYFSETQRNKGNFPGRFSGRQFSNSRSEMNVSTLELGDSALYLCASSLVVAGVTYNEQFFGPGTRLTVL.

The chain carries TRBV7-2 and TRBJ1-1, with TRBD1 matching over 8 bases. Germline CDR1 SGHTA, CDR2 FQGNSA. The length of the CDR3 is 14 residues. Losses at the gene ends were 5 bases for V and 5 bases for J; bases not matched to a gene: 7. CDR3: CASSLDRGKTEAFF. In nucleotides, the CDR3 is TGTGCCAGCAGCCTTGACAGGGGAAAGACTGAAGCTTTCTTT.

This chain uses TRBV9 with TRBJ1-2; D is ambiguous. The CDR3 covers 13 residues. Germline V gives CDR1 SGDLS, CDR2 YYNGEE. The ends were cut back, 0 bases at V and 5 bases at J, with 8 bases in the middle. The chain's CDR3 is CASSVDVGYGYTF. The CDR3 DNA sequence: TGTGCCAGCAGCGTAGACGTCGGGTATGGCTACACCTTC.

This clone turned up a few times. The J gene is TRBJ1-4, the V gene TRBV15; no definite D call. The CDR3 loop spans 12 amino acids. Trimming left V 0 bases short and J 7 bases short, with 3 bases between. Germline CDR1 reads LNHNV; CDR2 reads YYDKDF (reference sequence). As DNA, the CDR3 is TGTGCCACCAGCAGAGATGTTGAAAAACTGTTTTTT. This sequence encodes CATSRDVEKLFF. Full variable domain (rest looked up from reference TRBV15 and TRBJ1-4): DAMVIQNPRYQVTQFGKPVTLSCSQTLNHNVMYWYQQKSSQAPKLLFHYYDKDFNNEADTPDNFQSRRPNTSFCFLDIRSPGLGDTAMYLCATSRDVEKLFFGSGTQLSVL.

This clone has only a few counts. This chain links TRBV2 with TRBJ1-1; D unclear. V was shortened by 8 bases and J by 4 bases, with 11 bases between the two germline ends. Germline CDR1 reads SNHLY; CDR2 reads FYNNEI. The CDR3 sequence is 12 residues long. CDR3 sequence reads: CASVKMVTEAFF. The CDR3 nucleotides read TGTGCCAGCGTCAAGATGGTCACTGAAGCTTTCTTT.

This clone was counted only a few times. The chain links TRBV9 to TRBJ2-3; unclear D gene. The CDR3 is 12 amino acids. From germline, CDR1 is SGDLS and CDR2 YYNGEE. V was cut by 4 bases and J by 2 bases, with 5 bases left in between. For the CDR3, the DNA is TGTGCCAGCAGCCCATTCACAGATACGCAGTATTTT. It codes for CASSPFTDTQYF.

This clone appeared a few times. The rearrangement links TRBV28 to TRBJ2-7; 7 positions match TRBD1. V gave up 4 bases and J gave up 3 bases; unmatched junction bases: 12. Germline CDR1 MDHEN, CDR2 SYDVKM. The CDR3 sequence is 16 residues long. CDR3 amino acids: CASSSTATGQYYEQYF. The CDR3 nucleotides are TGTGCCAGCAGTTCAACAGCCACGGGACAGTACTACGAGCAGTACTTC.

Regarding this clone: The same CDR3 arises from other DNA sequences in this sample as well. The V gene is TRBV14, the J gene TRBJ1-6; D not certain. Germline loops: CDR1 SGHDN, CDR2 FVKESK. CDR3 length: 13 amino acids. Trimming shortened V by 3 bases and J by 8 bases, and 8 bases separated the two germline ends. The DNA of the CDR3 is TGTGCCAGCAGCCAGCGGCGGGATTCACCCCTCCACTTT. This translates into CASSQRRDSPLHF.

The V call is TRBV7-2, the J call TRBJ2-1, with a weak D call TRBD1 (6 bases). Per the germline V gene, CDR1 is SGHTA and CDR2 is FQGNSA. V lost 8 bases to trimming and J lost 9 bases, with 17 bases between them. This CDR3 is built from 13 residues. CDR3 coding DNA: TGTGCCAGCGCCGGACAGTTGTTCAGTGAGCAGTTCTTC. This codes for CASAGQLFSEQFF.

The gene calls are TRBV7-8 and TRBJ2-1; possibly TRBD1 for D (5 bases). V shed 5 bases and J shed 8 bases, with 19 bases lying between them. CDR1 is SGHVS, CDR2 FQNEAQ, per germline. This CDR3 has 15 residues. Written as DNA, the CDR3 is TGTGCCAGCAGCCGGACATGGCAGGCAAGGCATGAGCAGTTCTTC. This encodes CASSRTWQARHEQFF. The whole variable domain, filled in from reference TRBV7-8 and TRBJ2-1, reads GAGVSQSPRYKVAKRGQDVALRCDPISGHVSLFWYQQALGQGPEFLTYFQNEAQLDKSGLPSDRFFAERPEGSVSTLKIQRTQQEDSAVYLCASSRTWQARHEQFFGPGTRLTVL.

This chain joins TRBV7-2 and TRBJ2-5; tentative D call: TRBD1 (6 bases). CDR1 and CDR2 (germline): SGHTA, FQGNSA. The CDR3 covers 15 residues. Trimming left V 5 bases short and J 6 bases short, with 19 bases between. CDR3 in amino acids: CASSLDGTSIKTQYF. The DNA of the CDR3 is TGTGCCAGCAGCCTGGACGGGACAAGCATTAAGACCCAGTACTTC.